A selection of T cell receptor beta chains follows, all from one sample in a study of blood T cell repertoires in COVID-19. Sequencing was performed with immunoSEQ multiplex PCR; in TCRdb, only in-frame clones are kept and a portion is missing. The sample has more than 35,000 clones, over 75% seen once. The sequenced material came from peripheral blood. Source of these receptors: an older man with active or convalescent COVID-19. Each CDR3 is given with its conserved first and last residue. A D gene is named only where the DNA matches it firmly. Size is stated for part of the rows, as once, few or many counts, or as a class when the clone is expanded.

J	V	size	D	length	DNA	CDR3
TRBJ1-1	TRBV4-3	-	-	15	TGCGCCAGCAGCCAAGATTCCGGGGATGGGTCTGAAGCTTTCTTT	CASSQDSGDGSEAFF
TRBJ2-2	TRBV7-3	few	TRBD2	15	TGTGCCAGCAGCTTAACGGCAGCGGGAACCGGGGAGCTGTTTTTT	CASSLTAAGTGELFF
TRBJ1-2	TRBV6-1	-	-	13	TGTGCCAGCAGTGAAAGCGGGGTAGGCGGCTACACCTTC	CASSESGVGGYTF
TRBJ2-2	TRBV4-2	-	TRBD2	18	TGTGCCAGCAGCCAAGATGGGCTAGCGGGAGACCCTACCGGGGAGCTGTTTTTT	CASSQDGLAGDPTGELFF
TRBJ1-4	TRBV9	-	TRBD1	14	TGTGCCAGCAGCGTAGCAGGGGGTCGCGAAAAACTGTTTTTT	CASSVAGGREKLFF
TRBJ2-1	TRBV27	-	TRBD2	16	TGTGCCAGCAGTCTCCAGTCCAGCGGGATAAGAGATGAGCAGTTCTTC	CASSLQSSGIRDEQFF
TRBJ1-4	TRBV5-5	-	-	12	TGTGCCAGCAGCAGGGAGGGGGAAAAACTGTTTTTT	CASSREGEKLFF
TRBJ2-7	TRBV5-1	-	-	12	TGCGCCAGCAGCAGCCAGGGTCACGAGCAGTACTTC	CASSSQGHEQYF
TRBJ2-7	TRBV10-1	-	-	15	TGCGCCAGCAGTCCCAACTGTTGGGACACCTACGAGCAGTACTTC	CASSPNCWDTYEQYF
TRBJ2-7	TRBV5-4	-	-	13	TGTGCCAGCAGCTTTCAAGGGAGTGGGGAGCAGTACTTC	CASSFQGSGEQYF
TRBJ2-4	TRBV30	-	TRBD1	13	TGTGCCTGGGCGGTTAGGACAGGGGGCATTCAGTACTTC	CAWAVRTGGIQYF
TRBJ1-5	TRBV19	-	-	15	TGTGCCAGTAGTCCCCGAGTAGGGGGCAATCAGCCCCAGCATTTT	CASSPRVGGNQPQHF
TRBJ2-1	TRBV28	-	TRBD2	16	TGTGCCAGCAGTCTTACTAGCGGCAGCTCCTACAATGAGCAGTTCTTC	CASSLTSGSSYNEQFF
TRBJ2-2	TRBV7-9	-	-	14	TGTGCCAGCAGCTTAGGCGGGTACACCGGGGAGCTGTTTTTT	CASSLGGYTGELFF
TRBJ2-5	TRBV6-1	-	TRBD1	15	TGTGCCAGCAGTGAAGGGACAGGAAGATTAGAGACCCAGTACTTC	CASSEGTGRLETQYF
TRBJ1-1	TRBV9	few	-	12	TGTGCCAGCAGCGTCGAAGGAGGAAAAGCTTTCTTT	CASSVEGGKAFF
TRBJ1-2	TRBV3-1/TRBV3-2	-	-	14	TGTGCCAGCAGCCAAGGTGGAGGTACCTATGGCTACACCTTC	CASSQGGGTYGYTF
TRBJ2-1	TRBV19	-	TRBD1	15	TGTGCCAGTAGTGGCCCGGGACAGGGACACAATGAGCAGTTCTTC	CASSGPGQGHNEQFF
TRBJ2-2	TRBV7-9	once	TRBD2	17	TGTGCCAGCAGCTTTCCGGGGGGGACACACAGCACCGGGGAGCTGTTTTTT	CASSFPGGTHSTGELFF
TRBJ1-6	TRBV3-1/TRBV3-2	-	-	14	TGTGCCAGCAGCCCCCTCGGCAGAGGTTCACCCCTCCACTTT	CASSPLGRGSPLHF
TRBJ2-7	TRBV30	-	TRBD1	11	TGTGCCTGGACACAGGGGGTTCAGCAGTACTTC	CAWTQGVQQYF
TRBJ2-3	TRBV5-4	-	-	16	TGTGCCAGCAGCCTGAGGACAGCTTCTAGCACAGATACGCAGTATTTT	CASSLRTASSTDTQYF
TRBJ2-3	TRBV9	once	-	14	TGTGCCAGCAGCCCCACCCTGACTGGAGATACGCAGTATTTT	CASSPTLTGDTQYF
TRBJ2-3	TRBV5-8	-	TRBD2	16	TGTGCCAGCAGCTTCCGAGCGGGGCTCTCCACAGATACGCAGTATTTT	CASSFRAGLSTDTQYF
TRBJ1-6	TRBV23-1	-	-	15	TGCGCCAGCAGTCAATCTAAGGGCGGGGATTCACCCCTCCACTTT	CASSQSKGGDSPLHF
TRBJ1-2	TRBV2	-	-	13	TGTGCCAGCACGGGACAACGCCCTTATGGCTACACCTTC	CASTGQRPYGYTF
TRBJ1-1	TRBV19	-	-	13	TGTGCCAGTAGTATAGGGCAGTACACTGAAGCTTTCTTT	CASSIGQYTEAFF
TRBJ2-5	TRBV29-1	-	-	15	TGCAGCGTTTCGAGGACAGCGCTACTACAAGAGACCCAGTACTTC	CSVSRTALLQETQYF
TRBJ2-2	TRBV10-2	-	TRBD2	15	TGCGCCAGCATCACAAGCGGGGTAGCAACCGGGGAGCTGTTTTTT	CASITSGVATGELFF
TRBJ1-2	TRBV18	few	-	14	TGTGCCAGCTCACCACCGCTCTCCGGGGATGGCTACACCTTC	CASSPPLSGDGYTF
TRBJ1-1	TRBV19	once	TRBD1	14	TGTGCCAGTAGTATAGATGGGACAGGGACTGAAGCTTTCTTT	CASSIDGTGTEAFF
TRBJ2-2	TRBV5-4	-	TRBD2	17	TGTGCCAGCAGCTTAGCAGCGGGAGGTGGGGACACCGGGGAGCTGTTTTTT	CASSLAAGGGDTGELFF
TRBJ1-2	TRBV28	-	-	15	TGTGCCAGCAGTCAAACAGGATTTGAACACTATGGCTACACCTTC	CASSQTGFEHYGYTF
TRBJ2-3	TRBV11-2	-	TRBD2	15	TGTGCCAGCAGCTTAGACCCGGGACTAGCCTTTACGCAGTATTTT	CASSLDPGLAFTQYF
TRBJ1-2	TRBV5-1	-	TRBD1	14	TGCGCCAGCAGTACTGGACAGGGGGCCTATGGCTACACCTTC	CASSTGQGAYGYTF
TRBJ2-1	TRBV12-3/TRBV12-4	-	-	13	TGTGCCAGCAGTTTAGTCCCCCCGGGGTTTCGGTTCTTC	CASSLVPPGFRFF
TRBJ2-3	TRBV9	-	TRBD2	16	TGTGCCAGCAGCGTTTGGGCGGGGGGGCCAACAGATACGCAGTATTTT	CASSVWAGGPTDTQYF
TRBJ2-3	TRBV24-1	-	-	14	TGTGCCACCAGGCCCGGGAGCAGCACAGATACGCAGTATTTT	CATRPGSSTDTQYF
TRBJ2-6	TRBV3-1/TRBV3-2	-	-	17	TGTGCCAGCAGCCAATCTCCCCGGACAGCTGGGGCCAACGTCCTGACTTTC	CASSQSPRTAGANVLTF
TRBJ2-5	TRBV28	-	-	15	TGTGCCAGCAGTTTATCCAGGGCAGGGGCCAAGACCCAGTACTTC	CASSLSRAGAKTQYF
TRBJ1-6	TRBV5-5	once	-	15	TGTGCCAGCAGCTTTGGGGTCGGGGGTGATTCACCCCTCCACTTT	CASSFGVGGDSPLHF
TRBJ2-2	TRBV9	-	TRBD2	15	TGTGCCAGCAGCGCCGCGGGGGACCCGACCGGGGAGCTGTTTTTT	CASSAAGDPTGELFF
TRBJ1-1	TRBV6-5	-	-	16	TGTGCCAGCAGTTACTCTTCTCCGGCCAGGGGTGGTGAAGCTTTCTTT	CASSYSSPARGGEAFF
TRBJ2-7	TRBV7-2	-	-	13	TGTGCCAGCAGCCCCCACAGACGCTACGAGCAGTACTTC	CASSPHRRYEQYF
TRBJ2-7	TRBV4-2	-	-	16	TGTGCCAGCAGCCAAGAAGTAAGGGGTCTTTTTTACGAGCAGTACTTC	CASSQEVRGLFYEQYF
TRBJ2-1	TRBV10-3	-	TRBD1	16	TGTGCCATCAGTGAGACCCGGACAGGGTCGGACAATGAGCAGTTCTTC	CAISETRTGSDNEQFF
TRBJ2-3	TRBV27	-	-	16	TGTGCCAGCAGTTTAAAGAGGGGAGGTAGCACAGATACGCAGTATTTT	CASSLKRGGSTDTQYF